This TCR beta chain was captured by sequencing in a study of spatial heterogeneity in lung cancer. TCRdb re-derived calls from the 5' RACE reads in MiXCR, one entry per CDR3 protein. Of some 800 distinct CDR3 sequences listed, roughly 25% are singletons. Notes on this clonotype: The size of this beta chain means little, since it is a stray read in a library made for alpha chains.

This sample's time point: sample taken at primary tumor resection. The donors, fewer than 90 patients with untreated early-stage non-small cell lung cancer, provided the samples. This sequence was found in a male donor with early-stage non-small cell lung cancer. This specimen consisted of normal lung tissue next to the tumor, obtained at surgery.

The CDR3 region has the DNA TGTGCCAGCATCGGTGGGGGGGCAGCCAGCACAGATACGCAGTATTTT. Translated, it gives CASIGGGAASTDTQYF. The genes are TRBV12-3 or TRBV12-4 and TRBJ2-3, with D tentatively TRBD2 (7 bases). V dropped 7 bases and J dropped 0 bases, with 17 bases sitting between them. This CDR3 is built from 16 residues.